This T cell receptor (delta chain) was retrieved from a study of gamma-delta chains in newborns, infants, children. With 1 base removed from V and 0 bases from J, the gap between germline ends came to 15 bases. The CDR3 contains 19 residues. CDR1 is GEAIGNYY and CDR2 is EKD in the germline V gene. TCRdb used CATT to re-call clones from the reads. The repertoire consists of approximately 4,200 delta-chain clones, with approximately 2.1% occurring once and the leading ten covering approximately 15%. The material sequenced was blood. This receptor was obtained from a child who was a newborn, infant or young child, either healthy, febrile or measles-vaccinated (not recorded which). V usage is TRDV2 and J usage is TRDJ3; perhaps TRDD3 as D (5 bases). CDR3 region: CACDTLTDRSSWDTRQMFF. Here the CDR3 DNA reads TGTGCCTGTGACACTCTAACGGATAGAAGCTCCTGGGACACCCGACAGATGTTTTTC.